This T cell receptor beta chain was documented in a study of CD8 T cells in ankylosing spondylitis. Overall study findings and caveats: Both synovial fluid and blood in reactive arthritis had previously been reported to carry some motif variants. What appeared characteristic of ankylosing spondylitis blood was a TCR beta motif of eight highly homologous variants.

The V gene lost 1 base and the J gene lost 0 bases, with 11 bases spanning the gap. Germline V gene sequence: CDR1 GTSNPN, CDR2 SVGIG (reference sequence). The CDR3 is 15 residues long. TCRdb used MiXCR to reprocess the 5' RACE reads, holding one entry per CDR3 protein. The sample lists 85,000 to 90,000 distinct CDR3 sequences, around 30% occurring once. About this clonotype itself: Its antigen is still unknown.

The gene calls are TRBV30 and TRBJ2-3, with no clear D. This TCR came from a male donor with ankylosing spondylitis or in good health (not recorded which). Sequences were obtained from blood, either unsorted or a sorted T cell fraction (not recorded which). The CDR3 DNA is TGTGCCTGGAGTGGTCGACACATTAGCACAGATACGCAGTATTTT. Encoded protein: CAWSGRHISTDTQYF.